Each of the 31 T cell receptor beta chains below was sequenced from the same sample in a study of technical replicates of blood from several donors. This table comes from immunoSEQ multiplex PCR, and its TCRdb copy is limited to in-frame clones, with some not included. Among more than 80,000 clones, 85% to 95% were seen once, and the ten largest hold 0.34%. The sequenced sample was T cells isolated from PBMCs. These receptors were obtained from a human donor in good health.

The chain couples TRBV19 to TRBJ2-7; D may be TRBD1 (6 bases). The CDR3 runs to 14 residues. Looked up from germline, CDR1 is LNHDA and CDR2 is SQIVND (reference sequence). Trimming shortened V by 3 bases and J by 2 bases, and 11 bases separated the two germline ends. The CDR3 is CASSIQGSTYEQYF. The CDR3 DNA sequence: TGTGCCAGTAGTATTCAGGGGTCTACCTACGAGCAGTACTTC.

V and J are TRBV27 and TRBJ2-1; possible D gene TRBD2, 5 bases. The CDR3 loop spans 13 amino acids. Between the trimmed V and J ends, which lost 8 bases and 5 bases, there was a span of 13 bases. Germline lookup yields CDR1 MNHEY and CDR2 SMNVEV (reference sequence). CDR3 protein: CASARGRDNEQFF. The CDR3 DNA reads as TGTGCCAGCGCACGGGGAAGAGACAATGAGCAGTTCTTC.

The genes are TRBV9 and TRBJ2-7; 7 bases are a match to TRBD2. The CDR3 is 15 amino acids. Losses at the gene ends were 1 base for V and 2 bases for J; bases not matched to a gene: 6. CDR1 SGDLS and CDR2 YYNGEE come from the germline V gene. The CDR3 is CASSVSGTPPYEQYF. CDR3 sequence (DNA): TGTGCCAGCAGCGTAAGCGGGACTCCCCCCTACGAGCAGTACTTC.

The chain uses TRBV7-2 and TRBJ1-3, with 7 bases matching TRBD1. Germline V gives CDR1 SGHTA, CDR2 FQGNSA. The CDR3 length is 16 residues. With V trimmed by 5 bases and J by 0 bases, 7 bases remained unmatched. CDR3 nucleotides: TGTGCCAGCAGCCTGGGGACAGCCTTCTCTGGAAACACCATATATTTT. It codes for CASSLGTAFSGNTIYF.

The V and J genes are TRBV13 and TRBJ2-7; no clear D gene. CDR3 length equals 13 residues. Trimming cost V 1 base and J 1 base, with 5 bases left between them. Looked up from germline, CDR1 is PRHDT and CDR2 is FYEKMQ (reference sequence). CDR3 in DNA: TGTGCCAGCAGCTTAGTCAATTCCTACGAGCAGTACTTC. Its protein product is CASSLVNSYEQYF.

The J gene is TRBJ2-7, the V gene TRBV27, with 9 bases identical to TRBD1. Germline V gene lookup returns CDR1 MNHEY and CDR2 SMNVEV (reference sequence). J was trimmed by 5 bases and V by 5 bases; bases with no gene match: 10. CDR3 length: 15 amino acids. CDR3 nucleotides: TGTGCCAGCAGTCCGGGGGGACAGGGTTTTCACGAGCAGTACTTC. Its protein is CASSPGGQGFHEQYF.

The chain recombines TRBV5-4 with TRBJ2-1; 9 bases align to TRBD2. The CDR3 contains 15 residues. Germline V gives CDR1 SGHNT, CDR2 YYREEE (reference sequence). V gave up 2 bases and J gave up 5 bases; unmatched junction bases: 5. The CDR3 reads CASSFPTSGDNEQFF. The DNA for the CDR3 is TGTGCCAGCAGCTTTCCGACTAGCGGCGACAATGAGCAGTTCTTC.

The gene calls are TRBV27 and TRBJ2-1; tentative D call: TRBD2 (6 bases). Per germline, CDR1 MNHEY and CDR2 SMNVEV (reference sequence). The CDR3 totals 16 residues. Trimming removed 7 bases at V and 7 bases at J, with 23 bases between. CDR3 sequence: CASTKGGEQHGNEQFF. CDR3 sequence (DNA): TGTGCCAGCACCAAAGGAGGGGAACAACATGGGAATGAGCAGTTCTTC.

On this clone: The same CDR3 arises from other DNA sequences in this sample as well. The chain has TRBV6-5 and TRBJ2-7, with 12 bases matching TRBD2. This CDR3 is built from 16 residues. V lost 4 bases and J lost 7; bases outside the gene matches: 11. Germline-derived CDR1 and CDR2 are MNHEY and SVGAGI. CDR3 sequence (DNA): TGTGCCAGCAGTTCCACTTCGACTAGCGGGAGTGGGGAGCAGTACTTC. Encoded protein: CASSSTSTSGSGEQYF.

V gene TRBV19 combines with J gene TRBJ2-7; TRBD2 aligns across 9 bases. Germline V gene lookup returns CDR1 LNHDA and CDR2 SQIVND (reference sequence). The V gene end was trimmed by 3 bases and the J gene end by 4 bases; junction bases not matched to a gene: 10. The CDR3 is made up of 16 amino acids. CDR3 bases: TGTGCCAGTAGTATTATGACTAGCGGAAGGGAATACGAGCAGTACTTC. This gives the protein CASSIMTSGREYEQYF.

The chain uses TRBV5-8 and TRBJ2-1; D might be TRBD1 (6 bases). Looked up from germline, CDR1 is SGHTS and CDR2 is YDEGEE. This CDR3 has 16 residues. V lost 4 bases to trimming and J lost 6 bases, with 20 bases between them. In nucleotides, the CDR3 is TGTGCCAGCAGCAGGGCTAAAATTACAGGGTCCAATGAGCAGTTCTTC. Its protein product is CASSRAKITGSNEQFF.

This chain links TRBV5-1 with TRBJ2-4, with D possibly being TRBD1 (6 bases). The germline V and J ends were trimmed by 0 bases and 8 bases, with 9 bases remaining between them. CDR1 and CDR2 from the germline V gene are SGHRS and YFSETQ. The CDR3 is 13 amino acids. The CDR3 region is CASSLGDNHIQYF. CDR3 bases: TGCGCCAGCAGCTTGGGGGACAACCACATTCAGTACTTC.

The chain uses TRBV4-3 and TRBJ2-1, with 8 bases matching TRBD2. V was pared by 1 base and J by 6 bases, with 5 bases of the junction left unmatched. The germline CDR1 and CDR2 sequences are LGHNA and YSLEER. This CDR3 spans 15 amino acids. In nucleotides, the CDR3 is TGCGCCAGCAGCCAAGCGGGAGGGCCCACCAATGAGCAGTTCTTC. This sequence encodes CASSQAGGPTNEQFF.

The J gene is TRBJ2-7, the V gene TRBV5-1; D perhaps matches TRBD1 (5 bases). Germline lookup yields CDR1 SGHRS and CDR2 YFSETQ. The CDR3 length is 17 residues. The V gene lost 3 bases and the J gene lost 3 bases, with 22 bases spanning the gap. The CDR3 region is CASSSQGLGQDDYEQYF. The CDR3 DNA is TGCGCCAGCAGCTCCCAGGGTTTAGGGCAGGACGACTACGAGCAGTACTTC.

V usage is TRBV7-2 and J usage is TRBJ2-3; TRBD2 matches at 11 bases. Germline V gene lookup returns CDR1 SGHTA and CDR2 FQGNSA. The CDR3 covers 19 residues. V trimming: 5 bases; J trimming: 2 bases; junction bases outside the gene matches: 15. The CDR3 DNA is TGTGCCAGCAGCCAGCAAGGGGGTCTAGCGGGAGGTCCCACAGATACGCAGTATTTT. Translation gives CASSQQGGLAGGPTDTQYF.

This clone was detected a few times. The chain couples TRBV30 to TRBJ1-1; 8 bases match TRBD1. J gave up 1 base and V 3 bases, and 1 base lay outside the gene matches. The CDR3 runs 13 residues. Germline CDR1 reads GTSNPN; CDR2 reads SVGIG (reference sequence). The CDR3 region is CAWRTGGNTEAFF. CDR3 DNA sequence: TGTGCCTGGAGAACAGGGGGGAACACTGAAGCTTTCTTT.

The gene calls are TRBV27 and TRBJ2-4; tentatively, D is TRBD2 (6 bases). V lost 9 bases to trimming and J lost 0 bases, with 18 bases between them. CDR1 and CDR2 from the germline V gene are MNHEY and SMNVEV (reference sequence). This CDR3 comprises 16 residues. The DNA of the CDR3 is TGTGCCAGTTCCTTAGCTTCGGGAGTAGCCAAAAACATTCAGTACTTC. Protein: CASSLASGVAKNIQYF.

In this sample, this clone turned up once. The CDR3 is CASSVVSGTSTDTQYF. The CDR3 DNA is TGTGCCAGCAGCGTAGTCAGCGGTACTAGCACAGATACGCAGTATTTT. The gene calls are TRBV9 and TRBJ2-3; a possible D gene is TRBD2 (5 bases). This CDR3 is built from 16 residues. V was clipped by 0 bases and J by 0 bases, with 11 bases between them. CDR1 and CDR2 from the germline V gene are SGDLS and YYNGEE.

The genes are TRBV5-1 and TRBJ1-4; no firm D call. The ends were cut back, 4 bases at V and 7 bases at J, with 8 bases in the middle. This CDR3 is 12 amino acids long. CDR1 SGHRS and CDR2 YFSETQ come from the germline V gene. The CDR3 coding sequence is TGCGCCAGCAGCCGCGGCGGTGAAAAACTGTTTTTT. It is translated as CASSRGGEKLFF.

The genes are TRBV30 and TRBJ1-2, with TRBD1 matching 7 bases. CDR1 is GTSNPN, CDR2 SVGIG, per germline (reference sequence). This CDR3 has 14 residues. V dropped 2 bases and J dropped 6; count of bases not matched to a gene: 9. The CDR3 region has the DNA TGTGCCTGGAGTACTTGGACAGGCTATGATGGCTACACCTTC. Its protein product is CAWSTWTGYDGYTF.

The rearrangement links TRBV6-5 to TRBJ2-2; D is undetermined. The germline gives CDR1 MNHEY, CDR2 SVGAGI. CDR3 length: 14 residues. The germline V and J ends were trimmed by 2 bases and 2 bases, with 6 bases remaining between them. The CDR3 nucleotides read TGTGCCAGCAGTTACGCGGCCAACACCGGGGAGCTGTTTTTT. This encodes CASSYAANTGELFF.

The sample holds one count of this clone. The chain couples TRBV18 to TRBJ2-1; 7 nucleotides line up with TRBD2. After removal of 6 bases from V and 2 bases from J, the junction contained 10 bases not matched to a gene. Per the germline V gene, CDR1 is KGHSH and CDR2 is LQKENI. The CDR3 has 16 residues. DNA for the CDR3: TGTGCCAGCTCGGACGTGGGGGGGAGTACCTACAATGAGCAGTTCTTC. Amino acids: CASSDVGGSTYNEQFF.

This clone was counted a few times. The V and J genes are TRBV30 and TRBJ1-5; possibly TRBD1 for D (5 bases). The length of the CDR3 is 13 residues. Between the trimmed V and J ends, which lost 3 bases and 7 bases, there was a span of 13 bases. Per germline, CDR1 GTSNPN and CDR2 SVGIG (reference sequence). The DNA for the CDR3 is TGTGCCTGGAGAGGGACTTTGACCCAGCCCCAGCATTTT. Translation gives CAWRGTLTQPQHF. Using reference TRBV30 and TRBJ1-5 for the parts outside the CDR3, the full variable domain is SQTIHQWPATLVQPVGSPLSLECTVEGTSNPNLYWYRQAAGRGLQLLFYSVGIGQISSEVPQNLSASRPQDRQFILSSKKLLLSDSGFYLCAWRGTLTQPQHFGDGTRLSIL.

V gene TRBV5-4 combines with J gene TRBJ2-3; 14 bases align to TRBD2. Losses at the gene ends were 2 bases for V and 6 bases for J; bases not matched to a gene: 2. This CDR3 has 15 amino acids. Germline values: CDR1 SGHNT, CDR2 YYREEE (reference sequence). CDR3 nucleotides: TGTGCCAGCAGCTTAGGACTAGCGGGAGGTGATACGCAGTATTTT. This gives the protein CASSLGLAGGDTQYF. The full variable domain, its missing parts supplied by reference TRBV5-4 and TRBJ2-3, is ETGVTQSPTHLIKTRGQQVTLRCSSQSGHNTVSWYQQALGQGPQFIFQYYREEENGRGNFPPRFSGLQFPNYSSELNVNALELDDSALYLCASSLGLAGGDTQYFGPGTRLTVL.

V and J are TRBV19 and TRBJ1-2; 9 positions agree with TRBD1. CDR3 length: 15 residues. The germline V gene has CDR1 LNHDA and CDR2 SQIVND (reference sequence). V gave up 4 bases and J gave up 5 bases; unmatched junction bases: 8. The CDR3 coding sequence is TGTGCCAGTAGTACCGGGACAGGGAGCGGATATGGCTACACCTTC. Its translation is CASSTGTGSGYGYTF.

CDR3 sequence (DNA): TGTGCCAGTAGTATAGCGGGATCCTCCTACAATGAGCAGTTCTTC. Translating gives CASSIAGSSYNEQFF. The V and J genes are TRBV19 and TRBJ2-1; D perhaps matches TRBD2 (5 bases). Germline CDR1 reads LNHDA; CDR2 reads SQIVND (reference sequence). The CDR3 has 15 amino acids. V gave up 1 base and J gave up 0 bases, with 7 bases separating them.

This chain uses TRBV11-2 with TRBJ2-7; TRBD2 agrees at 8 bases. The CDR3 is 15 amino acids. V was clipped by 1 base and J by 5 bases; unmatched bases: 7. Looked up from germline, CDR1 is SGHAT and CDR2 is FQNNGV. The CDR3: CASSLAWREEDEQYF. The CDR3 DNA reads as TGTGCCAGCAGCTTAGCATGGCGGGAGGAGGACGAGCAGTACTTC.

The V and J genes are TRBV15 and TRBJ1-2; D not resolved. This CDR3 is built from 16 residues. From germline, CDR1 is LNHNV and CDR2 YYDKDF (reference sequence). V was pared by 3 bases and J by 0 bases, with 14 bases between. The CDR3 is CATSSYVPTANYGYTF. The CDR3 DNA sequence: TGTGCCACCAGCAGTTACGTCCCTACAGCTAACTATGGCTACACCTTC.

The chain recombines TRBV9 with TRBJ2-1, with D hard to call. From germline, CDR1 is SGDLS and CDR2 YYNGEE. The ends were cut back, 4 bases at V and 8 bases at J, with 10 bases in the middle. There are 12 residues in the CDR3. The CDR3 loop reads CASSLPSDEQFF. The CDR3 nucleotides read TGTGCCAGCAGCCTCCCGAGCGATGAGCAGTTCTTC.

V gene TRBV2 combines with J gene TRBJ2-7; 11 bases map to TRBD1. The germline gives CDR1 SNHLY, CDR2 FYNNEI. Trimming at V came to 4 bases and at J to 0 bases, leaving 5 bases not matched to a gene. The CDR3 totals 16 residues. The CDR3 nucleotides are TGTGCCAGCAGTGTAGCGGGGACAGGGGGCTCCTACGAGCAGTACTTC. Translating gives CASSVAGTGGSYEQYF.

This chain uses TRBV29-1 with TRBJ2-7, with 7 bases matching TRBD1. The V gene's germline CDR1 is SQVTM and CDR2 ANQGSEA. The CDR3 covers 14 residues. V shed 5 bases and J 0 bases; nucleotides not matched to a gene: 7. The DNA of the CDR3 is TGCAGCGTTTTCCCGGGACAGAACTCCTACGAGCAGTACTTC. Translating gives CSVFPGQNSYEQYF.